Listed below are T cell receptor beta chains from one sample, sequenced in a study of CXCR3-negative and CXCR3-positive naive CD8 T cells. TCRdb derives one entry per CDR3 protein from the 5' RACE reads, leaving out DNA. Its listing shows roughly 90,000 distinct CDR3 sequences. The specimen was naive CXCR3- CD8+ T cells from blood. The receptors stem from a human donor in good health. Some clones in this sample may be carry-over from other donors' samples. CDR3s include the opening cysteine and the closing phenylalanine or tryptophan. Each record gives: J gene, V gene, CDR3 protein.

TRBJ2-7	TRBV30	CAWRVSPGLRGPGYF
TRBJ2-5	TRBV27	CASKLQGTQETQYF
TRBJ2-7	TRBV7-9	CASRASGYFEQYF
TRBJ1-1	TRBV3-1	CASSPTSDRNTEAFF
TRBJ2-3	TRBV29-1	CSGLGGGATDTQYF
TRBJ1-1	TRBV10-3	CASDPGTGTYGAFF
TRBJ2-7	TRBV9	CASSAARGSGFYEQYF
TRBJ2-3	TRBV29-1	CSVGDGHTDTQYF
TRBJ2-4	TRBV29-1	CSGLAASGNIQYF
TRBJ2-7	TRBV2	CASSEYLGSSYEQYF
TRBJ2-7	TRBV12-3/TRBV12-4	CASTTWGDYEQYF
TRBJ2-1	TRBV4-1	CASSQLAGGPDEQFF
TRBJ1-2	TRBV18	CASSPPYENYGYTF
TRBJ1-6	TRBV7-9	CASSLGGPVNSPLHF
TRBJ2-1	TRBV5-1	CASSPGTGFSYNEQFF
TRBJ2-1	TRBV29-1	CSVPQPDRYNEQFF
TRBJ2-7	TRBV12-3/TRBV12-4	CASTDGRGLYEQYF
TRBJ2-1	TRBV7-9	CASSLLDTYNEQFF
TRBJ1-1	TRBV4-3	CASSQGIPGTEAFF
TRBJ2-1	TRBV6-4	CASALGARNEQFF
TRBJ1-4	TRBV29-1	CSATGTKDEKLFF
TRBJ2-7	TRBV28	CASRSGTGGVSYEQYF
TRBJ2-2	TRBV29-1	CSVDLKATGELFF
TRBJ2-5	TRBV7-8	CASSDPTGGLETQYF
TRBJ2-7	TRBV7-9	CASSLGGAGTDSEQYF
TRBJ2-3	TRBV4-3	CASSQDRLVWNTQYF
TRBJ2-7	TRBV3-1	CASSQGLAGGEQYF
TRBJ1-4	TRBV5-6	CASSQGGNEKLFF
TRBJ2-1	TRBV11-3	CASSWAGGNEQFF
TRBJ2-2	TRBV29-1	CSVGGGNTGELFF
TRBJ2-5	TRBV12-3/TRBV12-4	CASSLTLTGVETQYF
TRBJ1-2	TRBV29-1	CSVEDDETGGYGYTF
TRBJ2-3	TRBV29-1	CSVRDNPDTQYF
TRBJ2-7	TRBV30	CAWSFPPGQASYEQYF
TRBJ2-2	TRBV6-5	CASSSSGSGELFF
TRBJ2-1	TRBV24-1	CATSGAWTSVYNEQFF
TRBJ2-5	TRBV29-1	CSVGLAGIEETQYF
TRBJ2-7	TRBV29-1	CSVTSNWRYEQYF
TRBJ2-7	TRBV7-2	CASSLVVYEQYF
TRBJ2-7	TRBV29-1	CSVEVGQSSLEQYF
TRBJ1-4	TRBV29-1	CSARTWDEKLFF
TRBJ2-3	TRBV6-5	CASSPLPGTDTQYF
TRBJ2-3	TRBV20-1	CRAGSRTDTQYF
TRBJ2-7	TRBV29-1	CSVDGGQLYEQYF
TRBJ2-7	TRBV21-1	CASNKQGAAEQYF
TRBJ1-1	TRBV28	CASSAAREVTEAFF